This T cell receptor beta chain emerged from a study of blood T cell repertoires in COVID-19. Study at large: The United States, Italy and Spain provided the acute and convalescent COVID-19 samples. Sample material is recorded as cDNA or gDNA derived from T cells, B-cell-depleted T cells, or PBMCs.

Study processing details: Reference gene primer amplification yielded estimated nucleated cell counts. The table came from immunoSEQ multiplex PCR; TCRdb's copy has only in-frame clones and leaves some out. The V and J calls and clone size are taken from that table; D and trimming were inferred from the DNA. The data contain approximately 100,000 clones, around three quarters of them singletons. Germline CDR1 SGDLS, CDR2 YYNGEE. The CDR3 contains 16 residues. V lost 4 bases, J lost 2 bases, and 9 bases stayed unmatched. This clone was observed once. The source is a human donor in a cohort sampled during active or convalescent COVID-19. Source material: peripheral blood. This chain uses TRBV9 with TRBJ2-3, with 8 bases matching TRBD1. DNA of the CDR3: TGTGCCAGCAGCCCAAGGACAGGGTGGCCCACAGATACGCAGTATTTT. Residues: CASSPRTGWPTDTQYF.